This T cell receptor (beta chain) appears in the sequencing data of a study of PD-L1 blockade in urothelial cancer. TCRdb keeps only in-frame clones here, not all; method: immunoSEQ multiplex PCR. The sample gives approximately 70,000 clones, 84% of which show up once; approximately 10% is in the top ten. The time point is: pretreatment peripheral blood. The sequences come from PBMCs, collected around atezolizumab (anti-PD-L1) treatment. This receptor was obtained from an older woman with urothelial cancer.

Here the CDR3 DNA reads TGTGCCAGCAGTCTAACCCCCTCGATCACAGATACGCAGTATTTT. Its protein is CASSLTPSITDTQYF. The rearrangement uses TRBV28 and TRBJ2-3, with D unresolved. V was clipped by 5 bases and J by 2 bases, with 14 bases between them. This CDR3 comprises 15 residues. Germline CDR1 MDHEN, CDR2 SYDVKM.